Sequencing of this T cell receptor (beta chain) was carried out in a study of blood T cells in healthy people across ages. Whole-study context: The capture of about one barcoded beta molecule per two T cells was achieved by template switching.

Around 9.5 milliliters of peripheral blood were drawn from each donor. CDR1 SGHTA and CDR2 FQGNSA come from the germline V gene. Trimming removed 6 bases from V and 4 bases from J, with 16 bases in between. The CDR3 is made up of 15 amino acids. Using a J-beta primer mix together with a sample-barcoded 5' primer, a second PCR was run for roughly 6 to 11 cycles. A single record per CDR3 protein comes from TCRdb applying MiXCR to the 5' RACE reads. The sample contains roughly 1,800,000 distinct CDR3 sequences, roughly 50% of which appear only once. The sample consisted of blood. J is TRBJ1-3 and V is TRBV7-2; possibly TRBD1 for D (6 bases). The sequence was obtained from a woman aged 40-49 years in good health. The CDR3 DNA reads TGTGCCAGCAGTGAATTGGGGACACTCGGAAACACCATATATTTT. Its translation: CASSELGTLGNTIYF.